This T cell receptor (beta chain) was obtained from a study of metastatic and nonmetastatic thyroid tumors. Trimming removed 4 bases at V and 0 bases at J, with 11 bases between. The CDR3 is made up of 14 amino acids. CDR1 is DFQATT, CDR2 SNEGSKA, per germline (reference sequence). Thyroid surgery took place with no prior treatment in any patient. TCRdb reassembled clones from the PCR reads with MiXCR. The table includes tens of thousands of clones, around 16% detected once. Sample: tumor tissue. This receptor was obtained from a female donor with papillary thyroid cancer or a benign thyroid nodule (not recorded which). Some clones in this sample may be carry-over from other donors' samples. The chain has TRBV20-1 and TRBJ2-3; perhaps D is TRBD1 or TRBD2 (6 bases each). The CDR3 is CSAISGASTDTQYF. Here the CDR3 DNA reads TGCAGTGCTATCTCGGGGGCTAGCACAGATACGCAGTATTTT.